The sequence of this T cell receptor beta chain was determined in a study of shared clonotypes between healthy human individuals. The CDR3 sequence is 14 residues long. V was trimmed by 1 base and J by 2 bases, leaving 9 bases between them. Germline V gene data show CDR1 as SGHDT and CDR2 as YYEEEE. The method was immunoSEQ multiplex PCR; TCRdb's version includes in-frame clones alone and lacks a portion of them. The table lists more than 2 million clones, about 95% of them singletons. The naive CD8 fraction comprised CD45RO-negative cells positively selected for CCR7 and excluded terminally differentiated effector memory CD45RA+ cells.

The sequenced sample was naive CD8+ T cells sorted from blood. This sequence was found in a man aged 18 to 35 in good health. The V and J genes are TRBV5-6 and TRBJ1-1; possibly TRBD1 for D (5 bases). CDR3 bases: TGTGCCAGCAGCTTGCCGGGGCGCAACACTGAAGCTTTCTTT. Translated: CASSLPGRNTEAFF.